A selection of T cell receptor beta chains follows, all from one sample in a study of cytomegalovirus exposure and HLA in healthy donors. The data were produced by immunoSEQ multiplex PCR, yet TCRdb's version contains in-frame clones alone and is incomplete. The table includes some 140,000 clones, about 64% detected once. The sample consisted of PBMCs. These receptors were collected from a middle-aged woman in good health and CMV-seronegative. Both conserved end residues are part of each CDR3. D genes are given only for firm matches. The listing skips clone size in some rows; elsewhere it reads once, few, many or a size class.

cdr3_aa: CASSDPSSYSYNEQFF
cdr3_nt: TGTGCCAGCAGTGATCCGTCATCCTACTCCTACAATGAGCAGTTCTTC
v_call: TRBV6-1
d_call: .
clone_size: .
cdr3_length: 16
j_call: TRBJ2-1

cdr3_aa: CASTSDRTGAKALFPKGYTF
cdr3_nt: TGCGCCAGCACCTCCGATCGGACAGGAGCCAAGGCTCTTTTTCCTAAGGGCTACACCTTC
v_call: TRBV23-1
d_call: TRBD1
clone_size: .
cdr3_length: 20
j_call: TRBJ1-2

cdr3_aa: CATSPGTLNTEAFF
cdr3_nt: TGTGCCACCAGCCCCGGGACACTAAACACTGAAGCTTTCTTT
v_call: TRBV15
d_call: .
clone_size: few
cdr3_length: 14
j_call: TRBJ1-1

cdr3_aa: CASSLASGGGETQYF
cdr3_nt: TGTGCCAGCAGCTTAGCTAGCGGGGGGGGAGAGACCCAGTACTTC
v_call: TRBV7-2
d_call: TRBD2
clone_size: .
cdr3_length: 15
j_call: TRBJ2-5

cdr3_aa: CASSTSGQGAWAPLHF
cdr3_nt: TGCGCCAGCAGCACGTCGGGACAGGGGGCTTGGGCACCCCTCCACTTT
v_call: TRBV5-1
d_call: TRBD1
clone_size: .
cdr3_length: 16
j_call: TRBJ1-6

cdr3_aa: CASRENRGSGGYTF
cdr3_nt: TGTGCCAGCAGGGAGAACAGGGGCAGTGGTGGCTACACCTTC
v_call: TRBV7-2
d_call: TRBD1
clone_size: few
cdr3_length: 14
j_call: TRBJ1-2

cdr3_aa: CASSQDQGAGNTIYF
cdr3_nt: TGTGCCAGCAGCCAAGATCAAGGGGCTGGAAACACCATATATTTT
v_call: TRBV4-2
d_call: .
clone_size: .
cdr3_length: 15
j_call: TRBJ1-3

cdr3_aa: CASSFAGTGLTGELFF
cdr3_nt: TGTGCCAGCAGCTTCGCCGGGACAGGGTTAACCGGGGAGCTGTTTTTT
v_call: TRBV7-8
d_call: TRBD1
clone_size: .
cdr3_length: 16
j_call: TRBJ2-2

cdr3_aa: CASSLIYGETQYF
cdr3_nt: TGTGCCAGCAGCTTAATCTACGGAGAGACCCAGTACTTC
v_call: TRBV7-3
d_call: .
clone_size: .
cdr3_length: 13
j_call: TRBJ2-5

cdr3_aa: CASSESYGRPQHF
cdr3_nt: TGTGCCAGCAGTGAAAGTTATGGGAGGCCCCAGCATTTT
v_call: TRBV25-1
d_call: .
clone_size: .
cdr3_length: 13
j_call: TRBJ1-5

cdr3_aa: CASSRPRGLSSYEQYF
cdr3_nt: TGTGCCAGCAGTCGCCCCAGAGGCCTGAGCTCCTACGAGCAGTACTTC
v_call: TRBV28
d_call: .
clone_size: .
cdr3_length: 16
j_call: TRBJ2-7

cdr3_aa: CSARRSYEQYF
cdr3_nt: TGCAGTGCTAGGAGGTCCTACGAGCAGTACTTC
v_call: TRBV20-1
d_call: .
clone_size: .
cdr3_length: 11
j_call: TRBJ2-7

cdr3_aa: CASSSPWGRRSNQPQHF
cdr3_nt: TGTGCCAGCAGCTCCCCGTGGGGCAGAAGAAGCAATCAGCCCCAGCATTTT
v_call: TRBV7-8
d_call: .
clone_size: .
cdr3_length: 17
j_call: TRBJ1-5

cdr3_aa: CARSPRDLAMGYTF
cdr3_nt: TGTGCCAGGAGTCCACGGGATCTGGCTATGGGCTACACCTTC
v_call: TRBV2
d_call: .
clone_size: .
cdr3_length: 14
j_call: TRBJ1-2

cdr3_aa: CASMLGDRGLGEAFF
cdr3_nt: TGTGCCAGTATGTTGGGGGACAGGGGGCTGGGTGAAGCTTTCTTT
v_call: TRBV19
d_call: TRBD1
clone_size: .
cdr3_length: 15
j_call: TRBJ1-1

cdr3_aa: CASSVGPEGAGEQYF
cdr3_nt: TGTGCCAGCAGCGTAGGACCCGAGGGCGCGGGGGAGCAGTACTTC
v_call: TRBV9
d_call: .
clone_size: .
cdr3_length: 15
j_call: TRBJ2-7

cdr3_aa: CASSQDPGYQPQHF
cdr3_nt: TGCGCCAGCAGCCAAGATCCCGGGTATCAGCCCCAGCATTTT
v_call: TRBV4-1
d_call: .
clone_size: once
cdr3_length: 14
j_call: TRBJ1-5

cdr3_aa: CACTGKETQYF
cdr3_nt: TGTGCCTGTACAGGGAAAGAGACCCAGTACTTC
v_call: TRBV30
d_call: .
clone_size: .
cdr3_length: 11
j_call: TRBJ2-5

cdr3_aa: CASSYSPQGFTEAFF
cdr3_nt: TGTGCCAGCAGTTACTCCCCACAGGGATTCACTGAAGCTTTCTTT
v_call: TRBV6-5
d_call: .
clone_size: few
cdr3_length: 15
j_call: TRBJ1-1

cdr3_aa: CASLLSGGSDEQYF
cdr3_nt: TGCGCCAGCCTACTTAGCGGGGGATCGGACGAGCAGTACTTC
v_call: TRBV4-1
d_call: TRBD2
clone_size: .
cdr3_length: 14
j_call: TRBJ2-7

cdr3_aa: CASSVEGARYNEQFF
cdr3_nt: TGTGCCAGCAGCGTAGAGGGAGCACGCTACAATGAGCAGTTCTTC
v_call: TRBV9
d_call: .
clone_size: once
cdr3_length: 15
j_call: TRBJ2-1

cdr3_aa: CASSQGGHYGYTF
cdr3_nt: TGTGCCTCCTCACAGGGGGGGCACTATGGCTACACCTTC
v_call: TRBV30
d_call: TRBD1
clone_size: .
cdr3_length: 13
j_call: TRBJ1-2

cdr3_aa: CASSKMYTTDTQYF
cdr3_nt: TGTGCCAGCAGCAAAATGTACACCACAGATACGCAGTATTTT
v_call: TRBV2
d_call: .
clone_size: .
cdr3_length: 14
j_call: TRBJ2-3

cdr3_aa: CASSLPGQGAEAFF
cdr3_nt: TGTGCCAGCAGTTTACCCGGACAGGGAGCTGAAGCTTTCTTT
v_call: TRBV27
d_call: TRBD1
clone_size: .
cdr3_length: 14
j_call: TRBJ1-1

cdr3_aa: CASSVNPGQIFETQYF
cdr3_nt: TGTGCCAGCAGTGTAAATCCGGGACAGATCTTTGAGACCCAGTACTTC
v_call: TRBV6-1
d_call: TRBD1
clone_size: .
cdr3_length: 16
j_call: TRBJ2-5

cdr3_aa: CASSLAGRTGELFF
cdr3_nt: TGTGCCAGCAGCTTGGCTGGGCGTACCGGGGAGCTGTTTTTT
v_call: TRBV5-4
d_call: .
clone_size: .
cdr3_length: 14
j_call: TRBJ2-2

cdr3_aa: CASSLGPRGQGARNTEAFF
cdr3_nt: TGTGCCAGCAGCTTGGGCCCCAGGGGACAGGGGGCGCGGAACACTGAAGCTTTCTTT
v_call: TRBV5-6
d_call: TRBD1
clone_size: .
cdr3_length: 19
j_call: TRBJ1-1

cdr3_aa: CASSPGTYEQYF
cdr3_nt: TGTGCCAGTAGTCCGGGGACCTACGAGCAGTACTTC
v_call: TRBV19
d_call: .
clone_size: few
cdr3_length: 12
j_call: TRBJ2-7

cdr3_aa: CASSPLAGSEIEAFF
cdr3_nt: TGTGCCAGCTCACCACTTGCGGGTTCGGAGATTGAAGCTTTCTTT
v_call: TRBV18
d_call: .
clone_size: .
cdr3_length: 15
j_call: TRBJ1-1

cdr3_aa: CASSPREGMNTEAFF
cdr3_nt: TGTGCCAGCAGTCCTCGAGAGGGAATGAACACTGAAGCTTTCTTT
v_call: TRBV27
d_call: .
clone_size: few
cdr3_length: 15
j_call: TRBJ1-1

cdr3_aa: CASSDSGHSYNEQFF
cdr3_nt: TGTGCCAGCAGTGACTCGGGACACTCCTACAATGAGCAGTTCTTC
v_call: TRBV6-4
d_call: .
clone_size: once
cdr3_length: 15
j_call: TRBJ2-1

cdr3_aa: CASSPNRGGSEQYF
cdr3_nt: TGTGCCAGCTCACCTAACAGGGGAGGATCCGAGCAGTACTTC
v_call: TRBV18
d_call: .
clone_size: few
cdr3_length: 14
j_call: TRBJ2-7

cdr3_aa: CATARENTEAFF
cdr3_nt: TGTGCCACAGCGCGTGAGAACACTGAAGCTTTCTTT
v_call: TRBV10-3
d_call: .
clone_size: few
cdr3_length: 12
j_call: TRBJ1-1

cdr3_aa: CASSLGRWSPQHF
cdr3_nt: TGTGCCAGCAGTTTAGGGAGATGGTCGCCCCAGCATTTT
v_call: TRBV27
d_call: .
clone_size: once
cdr3_length: 13
j_call: TRBJ1-5

cdr3_aa: CATPSGDTPYGYTF
cdr3_nt: TGTGCCACCCCCTCGGGAGATACACCCTATGGCTACACCTTC
v_call: TRBV5-4
d_call: .
clone_size: .
cdr3_length: 14
j_call: TRBJ1-2

cdr3_aa: CASSERWPSSYNSPLHF
cdr3_nt: TGTGCCAGCAGTGAAAGGTGGCCTAGCTCCTATAATTCACCCCTCCACTTT
v_call: TRBV2
d_call: .
clone_size: .
cdr3_length: 17
j_call: TRBJ1-6

cdr3_aa: CASSPKEKYGYTF
cdr3_nt: TGTGCCAGCTCACCCAAGGAGAAGTATGGCTACACCTTC
v_call: TRBV18
d_call: .
clone_size: once
cdr3_length: 13
j_call: TRBJ1-2

cdr3_aa: CASSQGGTSTDTQYF
cdr3_nt: TGTGCCAGCAGCCAAGGAGGGACAAGCACAGATACGCAGTATTTT
v_call: TRBV14
d_call: .
clone_size: .
cdr3_length: 15
j_call: TRBJ2-3

cdr3_aa: CASSPGSTDTQYF
cdr3_nt: TGTGCCAGCTCACCCGGGAGCACAGATACGCAGTATTTT
v_call: TRBV18
d_call: .
clone_size: .
cdr3_length: 13
j_call: TRBJ2-3

cdr3_aa: CATSRGRGVYNEQFF
cdr3_nt: TGTGCCACCAGCAGAGGGCGGGGGGTTTACAATGAGCAGTTCTTC
v_call: TRBV15
d_call: TRBD2
clone_size: .
cdr3_length: 15
j_call: TRBJ2-1

cdr3_aa: CASSIAPGQGEKLFF
cdr3_nt: TGTGCCAGCAGCATCGCACCGGGACAGGGTGAAAAACTGTTTTTT
v_call: TRBV9
d_call: TRBD1
clone_size: few
cdr3_length: 15
j_call: TRBJ1-4

cdr3_aa: CASSLFVSVGTDTQYF
cdr3_nt: TGTGCCAGCAGTTTATTCGTTAGCGTGGGCACAGATACGCAGTATTTT
v_call: TRBV27
d_call: .
clone_size: .
cdr3_length: 16
j_call: TRBJ2-3

cdr3_aa: CASRGDRGTVTQYF
cdr3_nt: TGTGCCAGCAGGGGGGACAGGGGAACGGTGACCCAGTACTTC
v_call: TRBV2
d_call: TRBD1
clone_size: .
cdr3_length: 14
j_call: TRBJ2-5

cdr3_aa: CASSLEGTTQETQYF
cdr3_nt: TGCGCCAGCAGCCTGGAAGGGACAACGCAAGAGACCCAGTACTTC
v_call: TRBV4-1
d_call: .
clone_size: .
cdr3_length: 15
j_call: TRBJ2-5

cdr3_aa: CSVGQGSLVVGGEAFF
cdr3_nt: TGCAGCGTCGGACAGGGTTCTCTTGTCGTCGGGGGAGAAGCTTTCTTT
v_call: TRBV29-1
d_call: TRBD1
clone_size: .
cdr3_length: 16
j_call: TRBJ1-1

cdr3_aa: CASTTTGGNEKLFF
cdr3_nt: TGTGCCAGCACCACGACAGGGGGTAATGAAAAACTGTTTTTT
v_call: TRBV6-5
d_call: TRBD1
clone_size: .
cdr3_length: 14
j_call: TRBJ1-4

cdr3_aa: CASSDPQGKSTDTQYF
cdr3_nt: TGCGCCAGCAGTGACCCACAGGGGAAGTCAACAGATACGCAGTATTTT
v_call: TRBV10-1
d_call: TRBD1
clone_size: .
cdr3_length: 16
j_call: TRBJ2-3

cdr3_aa: CAWSVANYGYTF
cdr3_nt: TGTGCCTGGAGCGTCGCTAACTATGGCTACACCTTC
v_call: TRBV30
d_call: .
clone_size: .
cdr3_length: 12
j_call: TRBJ1-2

cdr3_aa: CASSTLWGGAYEQYF
cdr3_nt: TGTGCCAGCAGCACACTATGGGGGGGGGCCTACGAGCAGTACTTC
v_call: TRBV11-2
d_call: TRBD2
clone_size: .
cdr3_length: 15
j_call: TRBJ2-7

cdr3_aa: CASSQGSTGTGTEAFF
cdr3_nt: TGTGCCAGCAGCCAAGGAAGCACCGGGACAGGCACTGAAGCTTTCTTT
v_call: TRBV4-2
d_call: TRBD1
clone_size: few
cdr3_length: 16
j_call: TRBJ1-1

cdr3_aa: CAISSPRGGGNYGYTF
cdr3_nt: TGTGCCATCAGTTCCCCGAGGGGAGGGGGAAACTATGGCTACACCTTC
v_call: TRBV10-3
d_call: .
clone_size: few
cdr3_length: 16
j_call: TRBJ1-2

cdr3_aa: CASSLRQLSSYNSPLHF
cdr3_nt: TGTGCCAGCAGCTTACGACAGCTAAGCTCCTATAATTCACCCCTCCACTTT
v_call: TRBV7-2
d_call: .
clone_size: .
cdr3_length: 17
j_call: TRBJ1-6

cdr3_aa: CAISESVDLDGYTF
cdr3_nt: TGTGCCATCAGTGAGTCAGTGGACTTGGACGGCTACACCTTC
v_call: TRBV10-3
d_call: .
clone_size: .
cdr3_length: 14
j_call: TRBJ1-2

cdr3_aa: CSVELSGGYTF
cdr3_nt: TGCAGCGTTGAGTTGTCGGGAGGCTACACCTTC
v_call: TRBV29-1
d_call: .
clone_size: few
cdr3_length: 11
j_call: TRBJ1-2

cdr3_aa: CASSPGRAYGYTF
cdr3_nt: TGTGCCAGCAGCCCGGGGAGGGCCTATGGCTACACCTTC
v_call: TRBV28
d_call: .
clone_size: .
cdr3_length: 13
j_call: TRBJ1-2

cdr3_aa: CASSLWGDGTDTQYF
cdr3_nt: TGTGCCAGCAGCCTCTGGGGGGACGGCACAGATACGCAGTATTTT
v_call: TRBV7-2
d_call: .
clone_size: .
cdr3_length: 15
j_call: TRBJ2-3

cdr3_aa: CASSLSELMNTEAFF
cdr3_nt: TGTGCCAGCAGCTTATCAGAACTAATGAACACTGAAGCTTTCTTT
v_call: TRBV7-9
d_call: .
clone_size: .
cdr3_length: 15
j_call: TRBJ1-1

cdr3_aa: CAISDPTGEDTQYF
cdr3_nt: TGTGCCATCAGTGACCCTACAGGGGAAGATACGCAGTATTTT
v_call: TRBV10-3
d_call: TRBD1
clone_size: .
cdr3_length: 14
j_call: TRBJ2-3

cdr3_aa: CASSSREGQPQHF
cdr3_nt: TGTGCCAGCTCGTCCCGGGAGGGTCAGCCCCAGCATTTT
v_call: TRBV10-3
d_call: .
clone_size: .
cdr3_length: 13
j_call: TRBJ1-5